The sequence of this T cell receptor (beta chain) was determined in a study of OX40 agonist ivuxolimab in advanced cancers. V lost 5 bases to trimming and J lost 6 bases; unmatched junction nucleotides: 12. This CDR3 comprises 16 residues. CDR1 SGHVS and CDR2 FQNEAQ come from the germline V gene. Profiled with immunoSEQ multiplex PCR; TCRdb holds only in-frame clones, not every one. The sample contains some 14,000 clones, around 62% of which appear only once. Notes on the study in general: Among T cells, CD8+ cells averaged more expanded clones than CD4+ cells. Blood T cells, both CD4+ and CD8+, expanded clonally by week 6 at 0.1 to 3.0 mg/kg.

Exclusion of a patient followed from autoimmune disease history or systemic immunosuppression. Sampled blood was obtained at baseline, cycle 4 day 1, and cycle 7 day 1. This clone occurred a few times. What it binds is not known. This sequence joins TRBV7-8 and TRBJ2-1; 8 bases are a match to TRBD2. Sequencing used CD4+ or CD8+ T cells sorted from blood, obtained in a trial of the OX40 agonist ivuxolimab. The clonotype originates from an adult with an advanced solid tumor such as melanoma, head and neck, liver or kidney cancer. This CDR3 is CASSQPGGAGINEQFF. CDR3 bases: TGTGCCAGCAGCCAACCCGGGGGGGCTGGAATCAATGAGCAGTTCTTC.